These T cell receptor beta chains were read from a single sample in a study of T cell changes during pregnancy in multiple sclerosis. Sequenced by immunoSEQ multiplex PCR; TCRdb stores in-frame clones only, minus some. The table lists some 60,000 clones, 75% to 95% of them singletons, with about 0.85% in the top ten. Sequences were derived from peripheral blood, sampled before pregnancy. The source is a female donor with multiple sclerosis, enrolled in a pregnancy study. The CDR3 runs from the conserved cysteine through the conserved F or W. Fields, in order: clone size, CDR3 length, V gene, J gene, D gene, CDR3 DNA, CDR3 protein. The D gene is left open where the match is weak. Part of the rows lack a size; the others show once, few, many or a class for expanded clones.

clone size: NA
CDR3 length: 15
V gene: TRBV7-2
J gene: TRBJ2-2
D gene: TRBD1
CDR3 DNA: TGTGCCAGCAGCTTGGAGGGACAGGGGAACCGGGAGCTGTTTTTT
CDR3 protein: CASSLEGQGNRELFF

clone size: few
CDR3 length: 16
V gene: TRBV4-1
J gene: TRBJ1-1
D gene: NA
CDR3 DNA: TGCGCCAGCAGCACTCGACAGGAACAAGGGAACACTGAAGCTTTCTTT
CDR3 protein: CASSTRQEQGNTEAFF

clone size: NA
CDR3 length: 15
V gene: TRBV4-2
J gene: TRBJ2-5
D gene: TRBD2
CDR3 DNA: TGTGCCAGCAGCCCACTAGCGGGGACCCAAGAGACCCAGTACTTC
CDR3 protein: CASSPLAGTQETQYF

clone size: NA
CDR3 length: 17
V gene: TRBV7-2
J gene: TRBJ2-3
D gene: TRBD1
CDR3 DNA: TGTGCCAGCAGCCCGACAGGGTGGTGGGCTAGCACAGATACGCAGTATTTT
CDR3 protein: CASSPTGWWASTDTQYF

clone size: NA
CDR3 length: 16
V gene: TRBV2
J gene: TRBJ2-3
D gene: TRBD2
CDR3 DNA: TGTGCCAGCAGAGGGACTAGCGGGGGGTCATGGGATACGCAGTATTTT
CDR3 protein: CASRGTSGGSWDTQYF

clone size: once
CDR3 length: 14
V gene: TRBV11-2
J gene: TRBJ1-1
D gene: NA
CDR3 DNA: TGTGCCAGCAGCTTATTTCGGGGGAATTCCGAAGCTTTCTTT
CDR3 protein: CASSLFRGNSEAFF

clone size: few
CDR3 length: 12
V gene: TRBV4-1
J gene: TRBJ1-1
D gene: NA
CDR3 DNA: TGCGCCAGCAGCCAAGTGTTAGGGGCAGCTTTCTTT
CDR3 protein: CASSQVLGAAFF

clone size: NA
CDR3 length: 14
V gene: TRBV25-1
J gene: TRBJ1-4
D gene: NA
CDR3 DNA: TGTGCCAGCAGTGAATTCGGCGGCGGGGAAGAACTGTTTTTT
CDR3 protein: CASSEFGGGEELFF

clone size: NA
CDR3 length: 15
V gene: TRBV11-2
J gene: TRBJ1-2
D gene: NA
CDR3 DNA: TGTGCCAGCAGCTTAGAGGCAGGGCCAGGGTATGGCTACACCTTC
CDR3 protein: CASSLEAGPGYGYTF

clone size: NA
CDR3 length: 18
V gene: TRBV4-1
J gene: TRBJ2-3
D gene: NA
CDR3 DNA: TGCGCCAGCAGCCAAGCCTCTAGTAGGGGGTTTCTCACAGATACGCAGTATTTT
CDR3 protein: CASSQASSRGFLTDTQYF

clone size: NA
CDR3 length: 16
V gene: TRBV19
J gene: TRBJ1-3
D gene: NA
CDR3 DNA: TGTGCCAGTAGTATAGCCCCCCCAGGGGACGGAAACACCATATATTTT
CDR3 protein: CASSIAPPGDGNTIYF

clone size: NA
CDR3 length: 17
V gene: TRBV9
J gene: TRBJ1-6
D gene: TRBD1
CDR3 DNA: TGTGCCAGCATGCCTCCATCCAGTGGCAGGGGGAATTCACCCCTCCACTTT
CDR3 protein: CASMPPSSGRGNSPLHF

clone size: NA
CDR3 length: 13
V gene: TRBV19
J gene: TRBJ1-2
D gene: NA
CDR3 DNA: TGTGCCAGTAGCACCACGGCGAGGGATGGCTACACCTTC
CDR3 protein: CASSTTARDGYTF

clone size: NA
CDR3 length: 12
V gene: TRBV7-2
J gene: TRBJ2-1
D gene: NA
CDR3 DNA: TGTGCCAGCAGCTTAGTTCGGAATGAGCAGTTCTTC
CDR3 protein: CASSLVRNEQFF

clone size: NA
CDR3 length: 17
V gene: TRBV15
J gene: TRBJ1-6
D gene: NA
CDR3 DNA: TGTGCCACCAGCTCCAAAGGGGCAACTACGATTAATTCACCCCTCCACTTT
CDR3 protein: CATSSKGATTINSPLHF